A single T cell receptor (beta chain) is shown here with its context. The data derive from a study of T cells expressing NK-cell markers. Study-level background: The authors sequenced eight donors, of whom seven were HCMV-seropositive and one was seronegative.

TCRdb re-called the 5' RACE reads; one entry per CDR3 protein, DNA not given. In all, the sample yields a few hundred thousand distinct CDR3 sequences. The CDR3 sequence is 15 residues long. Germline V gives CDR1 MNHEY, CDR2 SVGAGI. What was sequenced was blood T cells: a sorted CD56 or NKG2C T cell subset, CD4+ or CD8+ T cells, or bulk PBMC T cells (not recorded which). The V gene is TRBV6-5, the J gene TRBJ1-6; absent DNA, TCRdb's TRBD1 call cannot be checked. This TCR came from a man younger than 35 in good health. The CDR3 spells CASSYHSTVNSPLHF.